Sequencing of this T cell receptor (beta chain) was carried out in a study of tumor and adjacent non-tumor tissue in lung cancer (dated 2018 in TCRdb). In terms of the full investigation: By cancer type, the cohort comprised 12 to 13 adenocarcinoma patients, 2 squamous cell carcinoma patients and 1 small cell lung cancer patient. Ages among the roughly 15 patients ranged from about 30 to 76 years, there were around ten men and 5 women, and disease was at TNM stage I to III. Sequencing produced some 130,000,000 productive TCRbeta reads in total, an average of about 4.17 million reads per sample. Bulk TCRbeta repertoires were compared between lung tumor tissue and matched distant non-tumor lung tissue obtained from 15 lung cancer patients. TCRbeta CDR3 sequencing was performed on thirty paired specimens, with one tumor sample and one normal lung sample collected per patient.

RNA was isolated from bulk, unsorted tissue, and RNA quality was assessed with a NanoDrop ND-1000 and an Agilent 2100. All donors had newly diagnosed lung cancer, had not received prior chemotherapy, and were admitted for thoracic surgery in China between August and November 2014. Patients with previous radiotherapy or chemotherapy, or with another concurrent cancer, were excluded from the study. Surgical tissue pieces of roughly 1-2 cm3 were preserved in RNAlater solution and stored at -80 °C until use. Overall results and qualifications from the work: Younger patients had significantly higher TCR diversity, and higher tumor TCR diversity was associated with shorter overall and disease-free survival. Peripheral blood was not sequenced, so blood TCRbeta repertoires were not examined in the lung cancer patients of the study. The methods do not name the sequencing platform or mention unique molecular identifiers. Only around 15 patients were included in the cohort, and the need for larger samples and more detailed clinical data was noted by the authors. TCR diversity (inverse Simpson) was significantly higher in tumor than in normal lung tissue (roughly 430 vs 170, P = 0.0075, Mann-Whitney U test). The top 100 clones accounted for a significantly larger cumulative portion of the repertoire in normal lung than in tumor tissue.

Note on this clonotype: The specificity of this receptor is unknown. Base-call qualities are not available, and no considerably larger clone is one nucleotide away.

The germline V gene encodes CDR1 SEHNR and CDR2 FQNEAQ (reference sequence). Compared with germline, V lacks 5 bases and J lacks 4 bases; bases without a gene match: 7. The CDR3 has 14 amino acids, counting the end cysteine and phenylalanine. The entry retains the CDR3 DNA only, 42 bases that are in frame from base 1. Library construction relied on multiplex PCR. Sequencing was performed on an Illumina HiSeq 2500. TCRbeta libraries were built by three rounds of nested PCR using primers (Table S4), following protocols modified from ARM-PCR. Before sequencing, PCR products of 200-500 bp were excised from the gel and purified with the QIAquick gel extraction kit. Processing in the source paper ran as follows. Reads were cleaned using Trimmomatic, were merged into complete CDR3 sequences using FLASH, and were assigned to V(D)J germline segments using MiTCR. Clonal diversity was computed as the inverse Simpson's index with VDJtools. In-frame sequences without a premature stop codon were defined as productive reads. TCRdb reran the public reads through fastp at Q25 and MiXCR, keeping productive beta chains. Rows with a matching CDR3 protein are joined into one entry that keeps the most common DNA and genes. The V and J calls and clone size come from TCRdb's table, not from the authors' own analysis. The sample table lists more than 95,000 distinct CDR3 sequences, 60% to 70% of them with a count of one. 9.5% to 15% of the sample goes to the ten largest clones.

This TCR was recovered from a man under 40 with non-small cell lung cancer. The sequencing sample was made of lung tumor tissue. The V and J genes are TRBV7-9 and TRBJ2-7; 8 bases in between match TRBD1. The encoded CDR3 is CASSKTGVNYEQYF. The nucleotides are TGTGCCAGCAGCAAGACAGGGGTGAATTACGAGCAGTACTTC. The CDR3, completed at both ends by the reference TRBV7-9 and TRBJ2-7 genes, gives the full variable domain DTGVSQNPRHKITKRGQNVTFRCDPISEHNRLYWYRQTLGQGPEFLTYFQNEAQLEKSRLLSDRFSAERPKGSFSTLEIQRTEQGDSAMYLCASSKTGVNYEQYFGPGTRLTVT.